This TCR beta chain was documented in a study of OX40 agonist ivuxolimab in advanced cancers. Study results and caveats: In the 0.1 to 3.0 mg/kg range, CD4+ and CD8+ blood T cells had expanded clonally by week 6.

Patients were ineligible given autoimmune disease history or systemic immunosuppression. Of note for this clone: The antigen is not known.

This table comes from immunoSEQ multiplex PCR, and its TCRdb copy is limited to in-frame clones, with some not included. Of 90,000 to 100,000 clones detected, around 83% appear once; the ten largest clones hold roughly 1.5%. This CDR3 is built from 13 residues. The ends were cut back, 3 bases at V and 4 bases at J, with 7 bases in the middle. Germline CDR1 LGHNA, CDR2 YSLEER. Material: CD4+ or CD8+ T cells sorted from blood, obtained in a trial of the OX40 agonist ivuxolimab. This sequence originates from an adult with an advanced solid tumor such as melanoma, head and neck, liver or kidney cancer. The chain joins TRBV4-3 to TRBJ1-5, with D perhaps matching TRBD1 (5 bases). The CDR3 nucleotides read TGCGCCAGCAGCCAGACAGTTAATCAGCCCCAGCATTTT. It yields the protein CASSQTVNQPQHF.